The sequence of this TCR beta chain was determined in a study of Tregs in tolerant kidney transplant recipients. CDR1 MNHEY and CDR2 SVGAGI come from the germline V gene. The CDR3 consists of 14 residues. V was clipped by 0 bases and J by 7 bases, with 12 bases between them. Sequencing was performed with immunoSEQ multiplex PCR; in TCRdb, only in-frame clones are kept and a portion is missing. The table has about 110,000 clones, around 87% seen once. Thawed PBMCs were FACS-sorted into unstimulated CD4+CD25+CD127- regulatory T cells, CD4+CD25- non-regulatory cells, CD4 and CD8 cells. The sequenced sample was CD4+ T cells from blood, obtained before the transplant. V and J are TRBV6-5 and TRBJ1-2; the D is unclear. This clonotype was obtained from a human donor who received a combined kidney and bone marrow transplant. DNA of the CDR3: TGTGCCAGCAGTTACTCAACGGGATCCGGTGGCTACACCTTC. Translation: CASSYSTGSGGYTF.